This is a list of T cell receptor beta chains from one sample in a study of blood T cell repertoires in COVID-19. Profiled with immunoSEQ multiplex PCR; TCRdb holds only in-frame clones, not every one. The table includes about 310,000 clones, around 92% detected once. Material for sequencing was PBMCs or T cells enriched from blood (not recorded which). The receptor source for this set is a woman aged 25 to 39 who had recovered from COVID-19. CDR3s include the opening cysteine and the closing phenylalanine or tryptophan. The order of the fields is clone size, J gene, D gene, V gene, CDR3 DNA, CDR3 protein. D genes are given only for firm matches. Some rows have no size entry. The others give once, few or many, or a class for an expanded clone.

abundance: -; j_gene: TRBJ2-3; d_gene: -; v_gene: TRBV3-1/TRBV3-2; CDR3nt: TGTGCCAGCAGCCAAACAGGGGGGGCAGATACGCAGTATTTT; CDR3aa: CASSQTGGADTQYF
abundance: -; j_gene: TRBJ2-3; d_gene: -; v_gene: TRBV24-1; CDR3nt: TGTGCCACCAGCCCAAGAATTTCGACAGGCCTTATCGGGGATACGCAGTATTTT; CDR3aa: CATSPRISTGLIGDTQYF
abundance: -; j_gene: TRBJ1-6; d_gene: -; v_gene: TRBV5-1; CDR3nt: TGCGCCAGCAGCTTGCTAGGCAGAGGCAATTCACCCCTCCACTTT; CDR3aa: CASSLLGRGNSPLHF
abundance: -; j_gene: TRBJ2-7; d_gene: -; v_gene: TRBV29-1; CDR3nt: TGCAGCGTTCGGACAGTTTACGAGCAGTACTTC; CDR3aa: CSVRTVYEQYF
abundance: -; j_gene: TRBJ2-7; d_gene: TRBD2; v_gene: TRBV7-9; CDR3nt: TGTGCCAGCAGCCCCCCTAGCGGGAGCGGGTACGAGCAGTACTTC; CDR3aa: CASSPPSGSGYEQYF
abundance: -; j_gene: TRBJ1-1; d_gene: -; v_gene: TRBV6-5; CDR3nt: TGTGCCAGCACTGCGATTTCAGGGGCCGGCACTGAAGCTTTCTTT; CDR3aa: CASTAISGAGTEAFF
abundance: -; j_gene: TRBJ1-2; d_gene: -; v_gene: TRBV28; CDR3nt: TGTGCCAGCAGTTTCGTTACGGGAAGGAGATATGGCTACACCTTC; CDR3aa: CASSFVTGRRYGYTF
abundance: -; j_gene: TRBJ2-1; d_gene: TRBD2; v_gene: TRBV9; CDR3nt: TGTGCCAGCAGCAGGGGAGTAGCGGGAGACGGCAATGAGCAGTTCTTC; CDR3aa: CASSRGVAGDGNEQFF
abundance: -; j_gene: TRBJ1-2; d_gene: TRBD1; v_gene: TRBV27; CDR3nt: TGTGCCAGCAGTTTATCGGGGACAGGTTACCCGGCCTATGGCTACACCTTC; CDR3aa: CASSLSGTGYPAYGYTF
abundance: -; j_gene: TRBJ2-5; d_gene: TRBD2; v_gene: TRBV28; CDR3nt: TGTGCCAGCAGTCTCATACTAGCGGATACCCAAGAGACCCAGTACTTC; CDR3aa: CASSLILADTQETQYF
abundance: -; j_gene: TRBJ2-6; d_gene: -; v_gene: TRBV7-9; CDR3nt: TGTGCCAGCAGCTATCCAGGGGAAACTGGGGCCAACGTCCTGACTTTC; CDR3aa: CASSYPGETGANVLTF
abundance: -; j_gene: TRBJ1-2; d_gene: TRBD1; v_gene: TRBV25-1; CDR3nt: TGTGCCAGCAGTGACGCGCGGACAGGGGAGGTCTATGGCTACACCTTC; CDR3aa: CASSDARTGEVYGYTF
abundance: -; j_gene: TRBJ2-7; d_gene: TRBD2; v_gene: TRBV28; CDR3nt: TGTGCCAGCAGTTTAGCGGGAGGCATAAGATACGAGCAGTACTTC; CDR3aa: CASSLAGGIRYEQYF
abundance: -; j_gene: TRBJ1-1; d_gene: -; v_gene: TRBV6-5; CDR3nt: TGTGCCAGCAGTTACGTCAGGGGTTTGACTGAAGCTTTCTTT; CDR3aa: CASSYVRGLTEAFF
abundance: -; j_gene: TRBJ2-7; d_gene: TRBD1; v_gene: TRBV7-3; CDR3nt: TGTGCCAGCAGCTCGGACAGGGCTTCGGGTGAGCAGTACTTC; CDR3aa: CASSSDRASGEQYF
abundance: -; j_gene: TRBJ1-6; d_gene: -; v_gene: TRBV28; CDR3nt: TGTGCCAGCACCTTAAGCGGAGGGTCGAATTCACCCCTCCACTTT; CDR3aa: CASTLSGGSNSPLHF
abundance: -; j_gene: TRBJ2-5; d_gene: TRBD2; v_gene: TRBV7-2; CDR3nt: TGTGCCAGCAGCTTAGCCGGGACTAGCGGGAGTTCTCAGACCCAGTACTTC; CDR3aa: CASSLAGTSGSSQTQYF
abundance: few; j_gene: TRBJ1-3; d_gene: -; v_gene: TRBV7-2; CDR3nt: TGTGCCAGCAGCCCTCAGGGGAACACCATATATTTT; CDR3aa: CASSPQGNTIYF
abundance: -; j_gene: TRBJ2-3; d_gene: TRBD2; v_gene: TRBV7-2; CDR3nt: TGTGCCAGCAGCTTAGAGATGGGGCTAGCGGTAAGCACAGATACGCAGTATTTT; CDR3aa: CASSLEMGLAVSTDTQYF
abundance: -; j_gene: TRBJ1-5; d_gene: -; v_gene: TRBV29-1; CDR3nt: TGCAGCGTTGTTGACAGCGTAGGTCAGCCCCAGCATTTT; CDR3aa: CSVVDSVGQPQHF
abundance: once; j_gene: TRBJ2-7; d_gene: TRBD2; v_gene: TRBV27; CDR3nt: TGTGCCAGCAGTTTATCTCCGAGCGGGGGTACCTACGAGCAGTACTTC; CDR3aa: CASSLSPSGGTYEQYF
abundance: -; j_gene: TRBJ2-7; d_gene: TRBD2; v_gene: TRBV5-1; CDR3nt: TGCGCCAGCAGCTTTGAACTAGCGGGAGTTGACGAGCAGTACTTC; CDR3aa: CASSFELAGVDEQYF
abundance: -; j_gene: TRBJ1-2; d_gene: -; v_gene: TRBV9; CDR3nt: TGTGCCAGCAGCCCTACAGGGAGCCGGGGCTACACCTTC; CDR3aa: CASSPTGSRGYTF
abundance: once; j_gene: TRBJ2-1; d_gene: -; v_gene: TRBV21-1; CDR3nt: TGTGCCAGCAGCACAACGGACAGTCATCAGTTCTTC; CDR3aa: CASSTTDSHQFF
abundance: -; j_gene: TRBJ1-1; d_gene: -; v_gene: TRBV10-3; CDR3nt: TGTGCCATCAGACAAAACGGGGTGAACACTGAAGCTTTCTTT; CDR3aa: CAIRQNGVNTEAFF
abundance: -; j_gene: TRBJ1-1; d_gene: TRBD1; v_gene: TRBV7-9; CDR3nt: TGTGCCAGCAGCTCCGACCGGGACAGGGGCACTGAAGCTTTCTTT; CDR3aa: CASSSDRDRGTEAFF
abundance: -; j_gene: TRBJ1-3; d_gene: -; v_gene: TRBV9; CDR3nt: TGTGCCAGCAGCGTAGGATCAGGTTCTGGAAACACCATATATTTT; CDR3aa: CASSVGSGSGNTIYF
abundance: -; j_gene: TRBJ2-1; d_gene: -; v_gene: TRBV3-1/TRBV3-2; CDR3nt: TGTGCCAGCAGCCAAGGTCGGGGGAATGAGCAGTTCTTC; CDR3aa: CASSQGRGNEQFF
abundance: many; j_gene: TRBJ1-3; d_gene: -; v_gene: TRBV7-9; CDR3nt: TGTGCCAGCAGCTCAGGATCAGGGGCTCGAGGAAACACCATATATTTT; CDR3aa: CASSSGSGARGNTIYF
abundance: -; j_gene: TRBJ1-2; d_gene: -; v_gene: TRBV24-1; CDR3nt: TGTGCCACCAGTCCAGGTTCCTATGGCTACACCTTC; CDR3aa: CATSPGSYGYTF
abundance: once; j_gene: TRBJ2-7; d_gene: -; v_gene: TRBV20-1; CDR3nt: TGCAGTGCTAGTCAACAGGGAAACTCCTACGAGCAGTACTTC; CDR3aa: CSASQQGNSYEQYF
abundance: -; j_gene: TRBJ2-2; d_gene: -; v_gene: TRBV24-1; CDR3nt: TGTGCCACCGAACAGTACACCGGGGAGCTGTTTTTT; CDR3aa: CATEQYTGELFF
abundance: -; j_gene: TRBJ1-1; d_gene: TRBD1; v_gene: TRBV19; CDR3nt: TGTGCCAGTAGTATAAGACAGGGGCTGAACACTGAAGCTTTCTTT; CDR3aa: CASSIRQGLNTEAFF
abundance: -; j_gene: TRBJ1-5; d_gene: -; v_gene: TRBV18; CDR3nt: TGTGCCAGCTCACCAACCGGGACAACAAGCAATCAGCCCCAGCATTTT; CDR3aa: CASSPTGTTSNQPQHF
abundance: -; j_gene: TRBJ2-1; d_gene: -; v_gene: TRBV19; CDR3nt: TGTGCCAGTAGTATTCAGGGAACACAGAGCCTCTACAATGAGCAGTTCTTC; CDR3aa: CASSIQGTQSLYNEQFF
abundance: -; j_gene: TRBJ2-7; d_gene: -; v_gene: TRBV19; CDR3nt: TGTGCCAGTAGCCGTAGCGATGGAACCTACGAGCAGTACTTC; CDR3aa: CASSRSDGTYEQYF
abundance: -; j_gene: TRBJ2-7; d_gene: TRBD2; v_gene: TRBV27; CDR3nt: TGTGCCAGCAGTTTAGCGGGAGGAATCTACGAGCAGTACTTC; CDR3aa: CASSLAGGIYEQYF
abundance: -; j_gene: TRBJ2-1; d_gene: -; v_gene: TRBV10-1; CDR3nt: TGCGCCACCTCAGACTGGGGCGAAGGGGGCTCCTACAATGAGCAGTTCTTC; CDR3aa: CATSDWGEGGSYNEQFF
abundance: -; j_gene: TRBJ2-7; d_gene: TRBD1; v_gene: TRBV5-4; CDR3nt: TGTGCCAGCAGCTTGCACAGGGGACCCTACGAGCAGTACTTC; CDR3aa: CASSLHRGPYEQYF
abundance: -; j_gene: TRBJ1-1; d_gene: -; v_gene: TRBV28; CDR3nt: TGTGCTTGCACCCGGGGGGCGGGAACTGAAGCTTTCTTT; CDR3aa: CACTRGAGTEAFF
abundance: once; j_gene: TRBJ2-1; d_gene: TRBD1; v_gene: TRBV13; CDR3nt: TGTGCCAGCAGCCCCAGAACAGGGGCGGACTCCTACAATGAGCAGTTCTTC; CDR3aa: CASSPRTGADSYNEQFF
abundance: -; j_gene: TRBJ2-7; d_gene: TRBD1; v_gene: TRBV20-1; CDR3nt: TGCAGTGCTAGTTCGGGACAGGGTGTCCACGAGCAGTACTTC; CDR3aa: CSASSGQGVHEQYF